The clone carrying this T cell receptor beta chain occurred once. Other DNA sequences within the sample encode an identical CDR3. The assay was immunoSEQ multiplex PCR, and TCRdb's table has in-frame clones only and misses some. Of 200,000 or so clones listed, approximately 83% were seen once; the top ten hold around 3.1%. This record belongs to a study of blood T cell repertoires in COVID-19. The sequenced sample was peripheral blood. This clonotype originated in a woman aged 25 to 39 who had recovered from COVID-19.

CDR3 sequence: CASSEPGNSNQPQHF. The CDR3 DNA reads as TGTGCCAGCAGTGAACCAGGCAATAGCAATCAGCCCCAGCATTTT. V and J are TRBV6-1 and TRBJ1-5; D ambiguous. The CDR3 has 15 amino acids. The V gene's germline CDR1 is MNHNS and CDR2 SASEGT. The V end lost 2 bases, the J end lost 0 bases, and 8 bases lay between the germline ends.